This TCR beta chain was documented in a study of T cells in Graves' hyperthyroidism and ophthalmopathy. This clonotype showed up many times. The study included ophthalmopathy patients with Clinical Activity Score at least 3, NOSPECS grade at least 4 and duration under 3 months. Trimming took 2 bases from V and 1 from J, leaving 20 bases between them. The CDR3 is 18 amino acids. In germline, CDR1 is MNHEY, CDR2 SMNVEV (reference sequence). The CDR3 regions of TCR beta were amplified from RNA transcripts. A first-round RT-PCR of the TCR CDR3 used the HTBI primer set. MiXCR, run by TCRdb on the multiplex PCR reads, gives a single entry per CDR3 protein. The top ten hold approximately 13% of the sample, which has about 640,000 distinct CDR3 sequences, 13% to 15% seen once.

The source of this sequence is a woman between 50 and 59 years old with Graves' ophthalmopathy. The chain recombines TRBV27 with TRBJ2-5; D remains ambiguous. Sequenced input: blood. CDR3 in DNA: TGTGCCAGCAGTTTAGGGTCTGTCAGCACCCAAAGCCAAGAGACCCAGTACTTC. Amino acid sequence: CASSLGSVSTQSQETQYF.